This is a list of T cell receptor beta chains from one sample in a study of blood T cells in healthy people across ages. TCRdb reanalysed the 5' RACE reads using MiXCR and keeps one entry per CDR3 protein. Of hundreds of thousands of distinct CDR3 sequences in the sample, less than 40% are singletons; the top ten hold roughly 15%. Sample: blood. The receptor source for this set is a woman aged 80 or over in good health. The conserved cysteine and the conserved F or W are not part of the CDR3 here.

j_call v_call cdr3_aa
TRBJ2-5 TRBV11-2 ASSPLVYQETQY
TRBJ2-1 TRBV11-2 ASRSGLDFSYNEQF
TRBJ1-2 TRBV29-1 SVVLAGATNYGYT
TRBJ2-2 TRBV4-1 ASSQRSLGANTGELF
TRBJ1-5 TRBV12-3/TRBV12-4 ASSVGGQIFSNQPQH
TRBJ2-3 TRBV5-1 ASSLEAASATDTQY
TRBJ1-1 TRBV6-6 ASSTPGYSEAF
TRBJ2-5 TRBV4-2 ASSQDQVFNEQY
TRBJ1-6 TRBV7-2 ASSPSGSVNSPLH
TRBJ2-3 TRBV18 ASSPSDRGGDTQY
TRBJ1-1 TRBV10-3 ALWTGDLNTEAF
TRBJ1-2 TRBV12-3/TRBV12-4 ASSLSGPSYGYT
TRBJ2-4 TRBV24-1 ATSDPTGEAKNIQY
TRBJ1-5 TRBV20-1 SATPGSSNQPQH
TRBJ1-1 TRBV6-2/TRBV6-3 ASIRTARNTEAF
TRBJ1-5 TRBV19 ASSIRMNQPQH
TRBJ1-4 TRBV20-1 SARPGTGITNEKLF
TRBJ1-5 TRBV6-2/TRBV6-3 ASSYGARQPQH
TRBJ1-1 TRBV9 ASSVEEGTEAF
. TRBV5-4 TSSLGEDYEQY
TRBJ2-7 TRBV9 ASSVGSGALYEQY
TRBJ1-5 TRBV13 ASSRGRGANQPQH
TRBJ2-1 TRBV5-1 ASSLAGQGIDEQF
TRBJ2-1 TRBV18 ASSPLFRDKDYNEQF
TRBJ2-7 TRBV4-2 ASSHLSRQVTYEQY
TRBJ1-5 TRBV11-2 ASSKTGNSNQPQH
TRBJ1-1 TRBV4-2 ASSLSRANTEAF
TRBJ2-2 TRBV7-8 ASSSWTSGIYTGELF
TRBJ2-3 TRBV27 ASSSLGQGAIDTQY
TRBJ2-1 TRBV15 ATSSRTGHNEQF
TRBJ1-1 TRBV7-9 ASSLGRPGGGTEAF
TRBJ1-2 TRBV9 ASSVLRGGNYGYT
TRBJ1-2 TRBV19 ASSHPPGTNYGYT
TRBJ1-1 TRBV2 ASSEEAGNTEAF
TRBJ1-2 TRBV5-4 ASSQGQNPGYT
TRBJ2-2 TRBV9 ASSVGGQGTGELF
TRBJ1-2 TRBV29-1 SVEGATYGYT
TRBJ2-6 TRBV6-5 ASTIQGITGANVLT
TRBJ2-1 TRBV6-1 ASTLENRFSGNEQF
TRBJ1-2 TRBV7-2 ASTSPPSYGYT
TRBJ2-1 TRBV5-1 ASSPIRGVYNEQF
TRBJ2-7 TRBV5-1 ASSLYPGGTYEQY